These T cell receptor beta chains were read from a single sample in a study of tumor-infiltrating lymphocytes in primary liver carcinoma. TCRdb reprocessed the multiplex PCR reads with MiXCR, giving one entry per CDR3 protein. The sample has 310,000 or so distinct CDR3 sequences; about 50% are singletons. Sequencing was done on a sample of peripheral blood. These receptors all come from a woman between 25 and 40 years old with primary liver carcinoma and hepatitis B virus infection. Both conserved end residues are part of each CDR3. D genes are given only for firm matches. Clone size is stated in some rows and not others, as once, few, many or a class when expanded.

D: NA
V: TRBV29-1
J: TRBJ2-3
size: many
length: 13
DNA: TGCAGCGTGGGTCAAACAGGAACAAATACGCAGTATTTT
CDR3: CSVGQTGTNTQYF

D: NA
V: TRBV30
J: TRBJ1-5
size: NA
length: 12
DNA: TGTGCCTGGAGTTCCGGACCCGGTGGCCAGCATTTT
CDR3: CAWSSGPGGQHF

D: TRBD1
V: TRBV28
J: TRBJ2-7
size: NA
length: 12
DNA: TGTGCCAGCAGTGACAGGGTCTACGAGCGGTACTTC
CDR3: CASSDRVYERYF

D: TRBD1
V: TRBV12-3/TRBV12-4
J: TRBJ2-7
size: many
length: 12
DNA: TGTGCCAGCAATCAGGGGGCCCACGAGCAGTACTTC
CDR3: CASNQGAHEQYF

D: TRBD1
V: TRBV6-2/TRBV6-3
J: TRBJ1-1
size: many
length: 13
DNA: TGTGCCAGCAGGAGGGACAGCCACACTGAAGCTTTCTTT
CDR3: CASRRDSHTEAFF

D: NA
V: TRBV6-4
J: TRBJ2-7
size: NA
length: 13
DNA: TGTGTCAGCGAGACACGGTCCCCCTACGAGCAGTATTTC
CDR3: CVSETRSPYEQYF

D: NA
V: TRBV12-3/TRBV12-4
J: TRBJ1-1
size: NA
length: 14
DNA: TGTGCCAGCAGCCCTACAGGGAAATTCACTGAAGCTTTCTTT
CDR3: CASSPTGKFTEAFF

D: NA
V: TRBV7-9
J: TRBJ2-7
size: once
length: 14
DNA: TGTGCCAGCAGCCCTCGGACTAACTCCTACGAGCAGTACTTC
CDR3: CASSPRTNSYEQYF

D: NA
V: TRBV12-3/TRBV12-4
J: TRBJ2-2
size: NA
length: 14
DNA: TGTGCCAGCAGCCCAGTACGGATCACCGGGAAGCTGTTTTTT
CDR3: CASSPVRITGKLFF

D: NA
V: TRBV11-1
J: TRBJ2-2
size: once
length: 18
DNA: TGTGCCAGCAGCTTAGAAGTGGCAGAGGAGGTGAGCACCGGGGAGCTGTTTTTT
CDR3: CASSLEVAEEVSTGELFF

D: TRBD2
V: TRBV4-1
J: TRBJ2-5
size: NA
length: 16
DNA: TGCGCCAGCAGCCACGCCGGGGGGGGTGGCCAAGAGACCCAGTACTTC
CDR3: CASSHAGGGGQETQYF

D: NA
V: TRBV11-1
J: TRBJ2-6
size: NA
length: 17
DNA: TGTGCCAGCAACTTGGGTAAATGGGACTCTGGGGCCAACGTCCTGACCTTC
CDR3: CASNLGKWDSGANVLTF

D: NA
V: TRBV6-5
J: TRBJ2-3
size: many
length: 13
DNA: TGTGCCAGCAGCCGGGACGGCACAGATACGCAGTATTTT
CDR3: CASSRDGTDTQYF

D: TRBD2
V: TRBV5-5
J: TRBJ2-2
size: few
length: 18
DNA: TGTGCCAGCAGCTTGGCTCGGACTAGCGGGAGGGGGGCCGGGGAGCTGTTTTTT
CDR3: CASSLARTSGRGAGELFF

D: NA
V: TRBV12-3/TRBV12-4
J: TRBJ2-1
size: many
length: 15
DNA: TGTGCCAGCAGTTTTGGGGGAGGTGGAGACAATGAGCAGTTCTTC
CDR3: CASSFGGGGDNEQFF

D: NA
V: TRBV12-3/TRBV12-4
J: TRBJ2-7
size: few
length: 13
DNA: TGTGCCAGCAGTTTAGGGCCGGAGCACGAGCAGTACTTC
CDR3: CASSLGPEHEQYF

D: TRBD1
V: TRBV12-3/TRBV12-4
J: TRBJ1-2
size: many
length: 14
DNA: TGTGCCAGCAGGACCGGGACAGGGGAGAATGGCTACACCTTC
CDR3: CASRTGTGENGYTF

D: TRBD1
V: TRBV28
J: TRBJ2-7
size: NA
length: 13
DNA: TGTGCCAGCAGTACAGGGGGTCCGAGAACTAAGGGCTTC
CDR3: CASSTGGPRTKGF

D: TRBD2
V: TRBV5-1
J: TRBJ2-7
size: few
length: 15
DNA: TGCGCCAGCAACCCGATCAGCGGGACCTCCTACGAGCAGTACTTC
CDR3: CASNPISGTSYEQYF

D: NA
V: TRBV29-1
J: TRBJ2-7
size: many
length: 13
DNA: TGCAGCGGTAGCCTCGGGGAGTTGTACGAGCAGTACTTC
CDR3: CSGSLGELYEQYF

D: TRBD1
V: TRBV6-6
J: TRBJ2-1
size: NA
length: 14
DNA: TGTGCCAGCGGTTACCTCGGACAGGCCGGGGAGCAGTTCTTC
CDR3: CASGYLGQAGEQFF

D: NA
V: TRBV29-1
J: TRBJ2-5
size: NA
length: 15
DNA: TGCAGCGTTGAAAGACCTAGAGTTAGTCAAGAGACCCAGTACTTC
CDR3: CSVERPRVSQETQYF

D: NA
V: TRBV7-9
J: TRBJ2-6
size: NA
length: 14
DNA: TGTGCCAGCAGCTTAAGCTCTGGGGCCAACCTCCTGACTTTC
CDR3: CASSLSSGANLLTF

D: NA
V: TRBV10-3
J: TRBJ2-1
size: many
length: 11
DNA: TGTGCCATCATGAGGTCCAATGAGCAGTTCTTC
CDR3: CAIMRSNEQFF

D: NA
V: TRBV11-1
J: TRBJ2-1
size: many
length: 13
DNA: TGTGCCAGCAGCCAGGACGGGCGGAGGGAGCAGTTCTTC
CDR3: CASSQDGRREQFF

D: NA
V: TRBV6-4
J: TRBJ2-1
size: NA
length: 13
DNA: TGTGCCAGCAGTGCCGACCGGGATCGGAAGCAGTTCTTC
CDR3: CASSADRDRKQFF

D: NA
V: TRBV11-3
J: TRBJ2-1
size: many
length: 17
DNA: TGTGCCAGCAGCTTAGATGCCGGGGACCTGGCCTACAATGAGCAGTTCTTC
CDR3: CASSLDAGDLAYNEQFF

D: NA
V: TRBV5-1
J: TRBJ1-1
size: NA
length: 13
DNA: TGCGCCAGCATGAGGGGGGTGGACACTGAAGCTTTCTTT
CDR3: CASMRGVDTEAFF

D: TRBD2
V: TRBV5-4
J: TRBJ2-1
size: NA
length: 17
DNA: TGTGCCGGCTCGTCGGGTAGCGGGATTTCCAAATACAATGAGCGGTTCTTC
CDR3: CAGSSGSGISKYNERFF

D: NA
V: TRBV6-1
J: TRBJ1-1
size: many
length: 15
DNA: TGTGCCAGCACTCCTAGGAACAGCGTGAACACTGAAGCTTTCTTT
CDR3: CASTPRNSVNTEAFF

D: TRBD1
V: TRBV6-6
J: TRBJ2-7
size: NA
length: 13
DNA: TGTGCCAGCACTTCGGACAGGACCTACGAGCAGTACTTC
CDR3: CASTSDRTYEQYF

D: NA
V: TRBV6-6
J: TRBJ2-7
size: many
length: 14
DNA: TGTGCCAGCAGCTTCCGGCCGCCATCCTACGAGCAGTACTTC
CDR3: CASSFRPPSYEQYF

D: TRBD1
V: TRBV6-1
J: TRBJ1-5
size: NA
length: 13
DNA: TGTGCCAGCAGTAGACAGGGTTTCCAGCCCCAGCATTTT
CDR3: CASSRQGFQPQHF

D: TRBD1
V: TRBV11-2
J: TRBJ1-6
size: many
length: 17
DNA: TGTGCCAGCAGCCGGCTCCTACCGGGACAGGGGAATTCACCCCTCCACTTT
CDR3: CASSRLLPGQGNSPLHF

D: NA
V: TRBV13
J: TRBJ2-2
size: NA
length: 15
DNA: TGTGCCAGCAGCCTGATAACGGGACGGTCCGGGGAGCTGTTTTTT
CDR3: CASSLITGRSGELFF

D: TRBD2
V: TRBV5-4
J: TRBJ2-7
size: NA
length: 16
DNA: TGTGCCAGCAGCTTGGGTTTGCGAAGCGGGGGACACGAGCGGTACTTC
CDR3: CASSLGLRSGGHERYF

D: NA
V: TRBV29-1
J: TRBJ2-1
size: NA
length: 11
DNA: TGCAGCGTTAGACGGTCGGAAGACCAGTTCTTC
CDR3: CSVRRSEDQFF

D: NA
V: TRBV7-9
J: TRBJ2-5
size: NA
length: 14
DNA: TGTGCCAGCAGCTTAGGCCTCTCGGGAGAGACCCAGTACTTC
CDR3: CASSLGLSGETQYF

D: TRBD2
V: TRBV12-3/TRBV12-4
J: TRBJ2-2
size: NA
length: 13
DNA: TGTGTCAGCAGGGCTAGCGGAACCGGGGAGCTGTTTTTT
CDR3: CVSRASGTGELFF

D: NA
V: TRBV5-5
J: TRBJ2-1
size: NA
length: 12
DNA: TGTGCCAGCAGCGGGGACGCGAATGAGCAGTTCTTC
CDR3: CASSGDANEQFF

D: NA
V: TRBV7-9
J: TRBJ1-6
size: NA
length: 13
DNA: TGTGCCAGCAGCCTGGACGCCTTAGACCCCCTTCACTTT
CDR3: CASSLDALDPLHF

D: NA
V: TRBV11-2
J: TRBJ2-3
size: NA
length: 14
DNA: TGTGCCAGTAGCCCACAAGCTCACACAGATACGCAGTATTTT
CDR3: CASSPQAHTDTQYF

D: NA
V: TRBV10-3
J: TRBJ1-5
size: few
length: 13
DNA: TGTGCCATCGGCGGGGAAAGAAGTCAGCCCCAGCATTTT
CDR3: CAIGGERSQPQHF

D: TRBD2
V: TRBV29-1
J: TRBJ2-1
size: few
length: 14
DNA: TGCAGCGCTGAACGGCTAGCGGGAAACAATGAGCAGTTCTTC
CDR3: CSAERLAGNNEQFF

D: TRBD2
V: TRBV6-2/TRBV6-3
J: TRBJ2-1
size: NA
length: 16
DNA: TGTGCCAGCAGTAGGCGGGAGGTTGGTTCCTACAATGAGCAGTTCTTC
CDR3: CASSRREVGSYNEQFF

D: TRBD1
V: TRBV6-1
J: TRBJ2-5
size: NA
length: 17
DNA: TGTGCCAACAGTGCCCCTCCGAGGACAGGCGCTCAAGAGACCCAGTACTTC
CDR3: CANSAPPRTGAQETQYF

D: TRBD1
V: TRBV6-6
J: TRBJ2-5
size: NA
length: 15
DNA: TGTGCCAGCAGTTCCGACAGGGATTTCCAAGAGACCCAGTACTTC
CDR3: CASSSDRDFQETQYF

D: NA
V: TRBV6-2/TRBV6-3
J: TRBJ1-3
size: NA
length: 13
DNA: TGTGCCAGCAGTTACTTCTCTGGAAACGCCATATATTTT
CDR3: CASSYFSGNAIYF

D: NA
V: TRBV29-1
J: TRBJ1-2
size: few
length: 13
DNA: TGCAGCGTTGAAGTGGCGGGGGGCTATGGCTACACCTTC
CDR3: CSVEVAGGYGYTF

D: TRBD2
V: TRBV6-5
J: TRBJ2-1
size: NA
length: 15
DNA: TGTGCCATCAACGCGGGACTAGTGGGAGCTAGTGAGCAGTTCTTC
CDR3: CAINAGLVGASEQFF

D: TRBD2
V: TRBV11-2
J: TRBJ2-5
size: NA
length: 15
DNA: TGTGCCAGCAAGCTGGGACTAGCGGTACAAGAGACCCAATACTTC
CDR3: CASKLGLAVQETQYF

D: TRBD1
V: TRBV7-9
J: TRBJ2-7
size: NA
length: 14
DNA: TGTGCCAGCAGTAAGGGGGACAGCCTCTACGAGCAGTACTTC
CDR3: CASSKGDSLYEQYF

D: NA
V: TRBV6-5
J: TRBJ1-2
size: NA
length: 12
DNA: TGTGCCAGCGGTGCCCGACAGACTGGCTACACCTTC
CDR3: CASGARQTGYTF

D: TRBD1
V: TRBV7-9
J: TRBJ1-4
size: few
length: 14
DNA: TGTGCCAGCAGCCAACAGGGGGCAAATGAAAAACTGTTTTTT
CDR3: CASSQQGANEKLFF

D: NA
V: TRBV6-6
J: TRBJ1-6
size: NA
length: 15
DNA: TGTGCCAGCAGCTGCGTTTTGTCTCGGAATTCACCCCTCCACTTT
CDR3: CASSCVLSRNSPLHF

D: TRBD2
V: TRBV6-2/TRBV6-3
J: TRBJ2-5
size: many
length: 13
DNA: TGTGCCACATCCAGGACTAGCGGGAACCGGCCGTACTTC
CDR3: CATSRTSGNRPYF